The next 23 T cell receptor beta chains were all read from a single sample in a study of blood T cell repertoires in COVID-19. Method: immunoSEQ multiplex PCR; TCRdb's copy keeps in-frame clones and lacks some. This table holds around 88,000 clones, roughly 80% found once. The sample consisted of peripheral blood. The receptor source for this set is a man in his 60s with acute or convalescent COVID-19.

This clone was observed a handful of times. The chain recombines TRBV25-1 with TRBJ1-1, with a tentative D call TRBD1 (6 bases). Germline V gene lookup returns CDR1 MGHDK and CDR2 SYGVNS. There are 13 residues in the CDR3. Trimming removed 8 bases from V and 5 bases from J, with 15 bases in between. The CDR3 region is CASETRGGTEAFF. The DNA for the CDR3 is TGTGCCAGCGAAACCAGGGGCGGTACTGAAGCTTTCTTT. Combining the CDR3 with reference TRBV25-1 and TRBJ1-1 gives the whole variable domain EADIYQTPRYLVIGTGKKITLECSQTMGHDKMYWYQQDPGMELHLIHYSYGVNSTEKGDLSSESTVSRIRTEHFPLTLESARPSHTSQYLCASETRGGTEAFFGQGTRLTVV.

The table lists this clone with a count of one. The chain employs TRBV6-5 and TRBJ2-1, with 7 bases that match TRBD1. Germline trimming cut 2 bases from V and 0 bases from J; bases unmatched to any gene: 4. The germline CDR1 and CDR2 sequences are MNHEY and SVGAGI. The CDR3 extends over 16 amino acids. The CDR3 loop is CASSYGNRGSYNEQFF. The CDR3 coding sequence is TGTGCCAGCAGTTACGGTAACAGGGGCTCCTACAATGAGCAGTTCTTC.

The sample holds a few counts of this clone. The rearrangement joins TRBV24-1 to TRBJ2-1; 8 bases are a match to TRBD2. In germline, CDR1 is KGHDR, CDR2 SFDVKD. V gave up 4 bases and J gave up 1 base; unmatched junction bases: 8. This CDR3 is built from 17 residues. The CDR3 sequence is CATSDLGGAVSYNEQFF. CDR3 nucleotides: TGTGCCACCAGTGACCTCGGGGGGGCGGTATCCTACAATGAGCAGTTCTTC.

This chain joins TRBV6-2 or TRBV6-3 and TRBJ2-1, with TRBD2 matching over 13 bases. Germline V lookup: CDR1 MNHEY, CDR2 SVGEGT. V lost 5 bases to trimming and J lost 0 bases; unmatched junction nucleotides: 10. CDR3 length equals 19 residues. The CDR3 sequence: CASSTTSGRVSGSYNEQFF. In nucleotides, the CDR3 is TGTGCCAGCAGTACTACTAGCGGGAGGGTTTCGGGCTCCTACAATGAGCAGTTCTTC.

The genes are TRBV9 and TRBJ2-3; possible D gene TRBD1, 6 bases. The CDR3 has 15 residues. Trimming shortened V by 3 bases and J by 5 bases, and 16 bases separated the two germline ends. Germline values: CDR1 SGDLS, CDR2 YYNGEE. The CDR3 region has the DNA TGTGCCAGCAGCGAAAGGCAGGGGCAGCAAGATACGCAGTATTTT. Its translation is CASSERQGQQDTQYF. Full variable domain (rest looked up from reference TRBV9 and TRBJ2-3): DSGVTQTPKHLITATGQRVTLRCSPRSGDLSVYWYQQSLDQGLQFLIQYYNGEERAKGNILERFSAQQFPDLHSELNLSSLELGDSALYFCASSERQGQQDTQYFGPGTRLTVL.

This clone was counted once. The chain joins TRBV27 to TRBJ1-4; no definite D call. CDR3 length: 14 residues. The germline V and J ends were trimmed by 4 bases and 7 bases, with 13 bases remaining between them. Germline CDR1 is MNHEY and CDR2 is SMNVEV (reference sequence). The CDR3 here is CASSSYEEGEKLFF. In nucleotides, the CDR3 is TGTGCCAGCAGTTCCTACGAGGAGGGTGAAAAACTGTTTTTT.

The count of this clone is one. The CDR3 nucleotides are TGTGCCAGCAGCCAAGGACAGGGGCTTGATGAGACCCAGTACTTC. Protein product: CASSQGQGLDETQYF. The J gene is TRBJ2-5, the V gene TRBV4-2; TRBD1 aligns across 8 bases. Looked up from germline, CDR1 is LGHNA and CDR2 is YNFKEQ. The V gene end was trimmed by 1 base and the J gene end by 5 bases; junction bases not matched to a gene: 6. The CDR3 contains 15 residues.

The chain uses TRBV20-1 and TRBJ1-1; D is unclear. Germline V CDR1 and CDR2: DFQATT, SNEGSKA (reference sequence). V was shortened by 5 bases and J by 2 bases, with 6 bases between the two germline ends. This CDR3 comprises 11 residues. The CDR3 coding sequence is TGCAGTGCTTCCAGAAACACTGAAGCTTTCTTT. This translates into CSASRNTEAFF.

V gene TRBV19 combines with J gene TRBJ2-1; D might be TRBD2 (6 bases). The germline gives CDR1 LNHDA, CDR2 SQIVND (reference sequence). Trimming removed 0 bases from V and 7 bases from J, with 13 bases in between. The CDR3 is 15 residues long. In DNA form, the CDR3 reads TGTGCCAGTAGTATAGATGGCCGCGGGGAGAATGAGCAGTTCTTC. Translation: CASSIDGRGENEQFF.

This clone was detected only a few times. The V call is TRBV6-6, the J call TRBJ2-7, with no clear D. The ends were cut back, 0 bases at V and 7 bases at J, with 10 bases in the middle. Germline loops: CDR1 MNHNY, CDR2 SVGAGI (reference sequence). CDR3 size: 13 residues. The CDR3 DNA follows: TGTGCCAGCAGTTACTCTCCACAAGTGGAGCAGTACTTC. Amino acid sequence: CASSYSPQVEQYF.

The count of this clone is one. CDR3: CASSLEVDNSYEQYF. The CDR3 nucleotides are TGTGCCAGCAGCCTCGAGGTGGATAACTCCTACGAGCAGTACTTC. The chain couples TRBV5-4 to TRBJ2-7; no reliable D call. Trimming removed 4 bases from V and 0 bases from J, with 14 bases in between. CDR1 is SGHNT, CDR2 YYREEE, per germline (reference sequence). This CDR3 region has 15 residues.

J is TRBJ2-4 and V is TRBV24-1, with 9 bases lining up with TRBD1. V shed 5 bases and J 1 base; nucleotides not matched to a gene: 5. This CDR3 spans 16 amino acids. In germline, CDR1 is KGHDR, CDR2 SFDVKD. The CDR3 spells CATSVGTGSAKNIQYF. CDR3 bases: TGTGCCACCAGTGTTGGGACAGGGTCTGCCAAAAACATTCAGTACTTC.

This clone was observed a few times. The CDR3 region is CASSLSRRGTEAFF. In DNA, the CDR3 is TGTGCCAGCAGTCTGTCCCGGAGAGGCACTGAAGCTTTCTTT. The chain is built from TRBV2 and TRBJ1-1; D is undetermined. Germline V gives CDR1 SNHLY, CDR2 FYNNEI. The V gene lost 5 bases and the J gene lost 4 bases, with 14 bases spanning the gap. The CDR3 is 14 amino acids.

The rearrangement links TRBV19 to TRBJ2-1; TRBD1 agrees at 10 bases. Germline V gene data show CDR1 as LNHDA and CDR2 as SQIVND (reference sequence). The CDR3 extends over 15 amino acids. V lost 5 bases and J lost 9; bases outside the gene matches: 10. The CDR3 is CASSLRQGAISEQFF. The CDR3, as DNA: TGTGCCAGTAGTTTGAGACAGGGGGCAATAAGTGAGCAGTTCTTC. The variable domain in full, completed from reference TRBV19 and TRBJ2-1, reads DGGITQSPKYLFRKEGQNVTLSCEQNLNHDAMYWYRQDPGQGLRLIYYSQIVNDFQKGDIAEGYSVSREKKESFPLTVTSAQKNPTAFYLCASSLRQGAISEQFFGPGTRLTVL.

This rearrangement joins TRBV24-1 to TRBJ1-5; D possibly corresponds to TRBD1 (6 bases). The germline CDR1 and CDR2 sequences are KGHDR and SFDVKD. CDR3 size: 17 residues. V was cut by 2 bases and J by 2 bases, with 15 bases left in between. CDR3 in amino acids: CATSDSSGEHGNQPQHF. CDR3 nucleotide sequence: TGTGCCACCAGTGATTCATCAGGGGAACATGGCAATCAGCCCCAGCATTTT.

J is TRBJ1-6 and V is TRBV5-1; TRBD1 might be the D (5 bases). The V and J ends lost 0 bases and 8 bases respectively, with 12 bases between them. Germline CDR1 is SGHRS and CDR2 is YFSETQ. This CDR3 has 15 residues. As DNA, the CDR3 is TGCGCCAGCAGCTTGGACTGGGGCGCGGATTCACCCCTCCACTTT. It translates to CASSLDWGADSPLHF.

V and J are TRBV9 and TRBJ2-7, with 9 positions matching TRBD2. J was trimmed by 4 bases and V by 0 bases; bases with no gene match: 5. This CDR3 is 15 amino acids long. The germline V gene has CDR1 SGDLS and CDR2 YYNGEE. CDR3: CASSVVPSGVYEQYF. The CDR3 nucleotides read TGTGCCAGCAGCGTAGTCCCTAGCGGGGTTTACGAGCAGTACTTC.

This clone was picked up a small number of times. V gene TRBV6-5 combines with J gene TRBJ1-1; D remains ambiguous. Germline-derived CDR1 and CDR2 are MNHEY and SVGAGI. This CDR3 has 13 amino acids. With 0 bases removed from V and 1 base from J, the gap between germline ends came to 3 bases. CDR3 region: CASSYSQNTEAFF. The DNA of the CDR3 is TGTGCCAGCAGTTACTCCCAGAACACTGAAGCTTTCTTT.

The chain employs TRBV5-1 and TRBJ1-1; 9 nucleotides align to TRBD1. V shed 0 bases, J shed 5 bases, and the junction held 8 bases outside the gene matches. Germline CDR1 reads SGHRS; CDR2 reads YFSETQ. The CDR3 runs 16 residues. CDR3 coding DNA: TGCGCCAGCAGCTTGGTTGGGACAGGGTCGTGGACTGAAGCTTTCTTT. Protein: CASSLVGTGSWTEAFF.

The chain is built from TRBV5-4 and TRBJ2-1; 9 bases fit TRBD1. V shed 4 bases, J shed 5 bases, and the junction held 7 bases outside the gene matches. Per the germline V gene, CDR1 is SGHNT and CDR2 is YYREEE (reference sequence). This CDR3 has 15 amino acids. In nucleotides, the CDR3 is TGTGCCAGCAGCCCGGGCGGGACAGGGAACAATGAGCAGTTCTTC. Amino acids: CASSPGGTGNNEQFF.

The chain is built from TRBV6-5 and TRBJ2-7; 7 bases align to TRBD1. V shed 6 bases, J shed 2 bases, and the junction held 7 bases outside the gene matches. CDR1 MNHEY and CDR2 SVGAGI come from the germline V gene. CDR3 size: 14 residues. The CDR3 loop is CASRHDRETYEQYF. In nucleotides, the CDR3 is TGTGCCAGCAGGCACGACAGGGAGACCTACGAGCAGTACTTC.

This clone has just a few counts. V is TRBV19 and J is TRBJ1-1; a weak D match, TRBD1 (6 bases). In germline, CDR1 is LNHDA, CDR2 SQIVND (reference sequence). The V and J ends lost 2 bases and 1 base respectively, with 14 bases between them. The CDR3 sequence is 16 residues long. CDR3 residues: CASSIPPAGENTEAFF. The CDR3 nucleotides are TGTGCCAGTAGTATACCCCCGGCAGGGGAGAACACTGAAGCTTTCTTT.

V usage is TRBV5-5 and J usage is TRBJ2-5, with TRBD1 matching over 7 bases. After removal of 4 bases from V and 3 bases from J, the junction contained 9 bases not matched to a gene. The length of the CDR3 is 15 residues. The germline CDR1 and CDR2 sequences are SGHKS and YYEKEE (reference sequence). CDR3 protein: CASSEGQPHEETQYF. The CDR3 DNA reads TGTGCCAGCAGCGAGGGACAGCCTCACGAAGAGACCCAGTACTTC.